Presented here are 3 T cell receptor beta chains from one specimen sequenced in a study of siplizumab effects on memory and regulatory T cells. The data were produced by immunoSEQ multiplex PCR, yet TCRdb's version contains in-frame clones alone and is incomplete. The data hold more than 85,000 clones, with about 92% observed a single time. Sequenced sample: Tregs sorted from blood. These receptors came from a human donor in good health.

The chain couples TRBV18 to TRBJ2-1; TRBD2 matches 9 bases. The germline CDR1 and CDR2 sequences are KGHSH and LQKENI. This CDR3 comprises 16 residues. The trim removed 1 base at V and 8 bases at J, leaving 9 bases unmatched. The CDR3 sequence: CASSPLVAGGPHEQFF. CDR3 sequence (DNA): TGTGCCAGCTCACCACTCGTGGCGGGAGGGCCTCATGAGCAGTTCTTC.

The chain carries TRBV13 and TRBJ2-1; 10 bases agree with TRBD1. The CDR3 sequence is 15 residues long. The V gene's germline CDR1 is PRHDT and CDR2 FYEKMQ (reference sequence). V was clipped by 5 bases and J by 3 bases; unmatched bases: 4. The CDR3 sequence: CASSHRDRGYNEQFF. Written as DNA, the CDR3 is TGTGCCAGCAGCCACCGGGACAGGGGCTACAATGAGCAGTTCTTC.

The chain joins TRBV27 to TRBJ2-3; 9 bases are a match to TRBD2. Trimming at V came to 8 bases and at J to 5 bases, leaving 14 bases not matched to a gene. The CDR3 covers 16 residues. The germline CDR1 and CDR2 sequences are MNHEY and SMNVEV (reference sequence). This CDR3 reads CASHPRRGRVGDTQYF. CDR3 nucleotide sequence: TGTGCCAGCCACCCCCGTCGCGGGAGGGTCGGAGATACGCAGTATTTT.